This T cell receptor beta chain was captured in a study of T cells in Graves' hyperthyroidism and ophthalmopathy (dated by TCRdb to between 2018 and 2020). Background on the whole study: Peripheral blood was collected at initial diagnosis, before any treatment. To identify distinguishing TCR V-J signatures, a discovery cohort of about a hundred patients was used, comprising 40 to 45 with Graves' ophthalmopathy and around 60 with stable Graves' hyperthyroidism. Prospective prediction of ophthalmopathy was tested in an independent validation cohort of some 20 hyperthyroidism patients and 15 to 17 patients who later progressed to ophthalmopathy. The 75 to 100 discovery patients were divided at random into training and test sets in a 7:3 ratio. The study also compared thyroid tissue and blood T-cell repertoires from more than five Graves' hyperthyroidism patients. Following sampling, methimazole starting at 30 mg daily was given to hyperthyroidism patients, and high-dose intravenous methylprednisolone was given to ophthalmopathy patients. TCR Vbeta CDR3 sequencing of some 140 peripheral blood samples (under 45 ophthalmopathy, 75 to 85 hyperthyroidism and approximately 17 progressor patients) is reported in the paper. Beyond this particular receptor, the publication reports: Most expanded thyroid clonotypes (frequency above 0.001) were also detected in blood, suggesting blood repertoires may reflect thyroid immune responses. Sample size was not statistically predetermined, and blinding of investigators to group allocation was not performed. In cross-validation, a model built on a 13 V-J signature told ophthalmopathy apart from stable hyperthyroidism with approximately 91% sensitivity and about 81% specificity, and in testing the same model reached 80%/75%. In validation, progression to ophthalmopathy was predicted by the model with nearly 71% sensitivity and 72.22% specificity, a median of approximately 6.5 months before onset.

This clonotype was seen more than once but under ten times. The antigen this receptor binds is unknown. The sample holds no much larger clone one base away, and base qualities are not on file. Graves' hyperthyroidism was defined as stable when no progression to ophthalmopathy occurred over 18 months of follow-up. Hyperthyroidism patients were newly diagnosed, with disease duration under 2 months, and aged 18 to 65 years. The study excluded patients with uncontrolled infections, other autoimmune diseases, pregnancy or lactation. Clinical symptoms, serum thyroxine and TRAb, thyroid ultrasound, and orbital computed tomography formed the basis for the diagnoses. PBMCs were isolated from around 10 ml of fresh peripheral blood by Ficoll-Paque density gradient centrifugation. Total RNA was extracted using Trizol reagent, and RNA quality was assessed on an Agilent 2100 Bioanalyzer. Amplification of TCR beta CDR3 regions was carried out from RNA transcripts. The first round of RT-PCR for the TCR CDR3 was performed with the HTBI primer set and the Qiagen OneStep RT-PCR kit. Libraries were constructed in a second round of multiplex PCR, after which size selection and purification were carried out. The libraries were sequenced on an Illumina HiSeq2000 using paired-end 100 bp reads. The paper's processing steps were these. Raw data were processed with SOAPnuke, discarding reads with adapters, uncalled bases, mean Phred below 15, or no exact constant-primer or identifier match. COPE v1.2.5 was used to merge the high-quality paired reads, and each unique nucleotide sequence was defined as a clonotype. Clonotypes were aligned to IMGT TRBV, TRBD and TRBJ reference segments using MiTCR v1.1. Only V-J combinations with frequency above 0.0001, covering 99% to 99.2% of repertoires, were analysed. A TCS score was defined as the ratio of F50 (clonal expansion) to E x V (chaos), with BLOSUM62-based TCRdist applied between CDR3 peptides within each V-J. Welch's t-statistics and random forest reduced fewer than 550 V-J features to around 14, which were used in a naive Bayes classifier (R e1071). Through fastp at Q25 and MiXCR, TCRdb rebuilt clones from the public reads, retaining in-frame beta chains. Every entry covers one CDR3 protein and lists the most common genes and DNA from its rows. For this entry, the V and J calls and clone size follow TCRdb and not the study's own pipeline. The sample contains approximately 640,000 distinct CDR3 sequences, around a sixth of them found a single time. Roughly 16% of the sample is in the top ten clones.

The germline ends are 13 bases apart after V is trimmed by 0 bases and J by 5 bases. The germline V gene encodes CDR1 PRHDT and CDR2 FYEKMQ (reference sequence). The CDR3 numbers 15 residues from cysteine through phenylalanine. Kept here is only the CDR3 DNA, which spans 45 bases and is read in frame from base 1. The sequence derives from a man aged 45-65 years with Graves' hyperthyroidism. Input material: blood. Recombination linked TRBV13 to TRBJ1-1; TRBD1 is a possible D gene, resting on 5 matching bases. In nucleotide form, the sequence is TGTGCCAGCAGCTTAGGGCGGGGAAAGGGGACTGAAGCTTTCTTT. Translated, this gives CASSLGRGKGTEAFF.